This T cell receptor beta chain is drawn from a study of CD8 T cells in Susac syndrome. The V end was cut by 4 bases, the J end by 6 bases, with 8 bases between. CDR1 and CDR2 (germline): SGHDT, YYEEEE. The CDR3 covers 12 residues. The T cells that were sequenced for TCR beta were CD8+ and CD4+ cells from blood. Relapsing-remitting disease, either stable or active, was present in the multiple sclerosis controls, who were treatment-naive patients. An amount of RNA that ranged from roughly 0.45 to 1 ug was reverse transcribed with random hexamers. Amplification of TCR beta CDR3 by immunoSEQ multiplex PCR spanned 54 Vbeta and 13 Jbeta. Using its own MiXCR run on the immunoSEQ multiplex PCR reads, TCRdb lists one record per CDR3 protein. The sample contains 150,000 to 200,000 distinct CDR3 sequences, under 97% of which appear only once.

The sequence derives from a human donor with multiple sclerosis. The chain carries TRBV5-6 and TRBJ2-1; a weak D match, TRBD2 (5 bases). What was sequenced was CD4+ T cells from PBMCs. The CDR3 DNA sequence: TGTGCCAGCAGCCGGGGTTTCAATGAGCAGTTCTTC. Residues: CASSRGFNEQFF.